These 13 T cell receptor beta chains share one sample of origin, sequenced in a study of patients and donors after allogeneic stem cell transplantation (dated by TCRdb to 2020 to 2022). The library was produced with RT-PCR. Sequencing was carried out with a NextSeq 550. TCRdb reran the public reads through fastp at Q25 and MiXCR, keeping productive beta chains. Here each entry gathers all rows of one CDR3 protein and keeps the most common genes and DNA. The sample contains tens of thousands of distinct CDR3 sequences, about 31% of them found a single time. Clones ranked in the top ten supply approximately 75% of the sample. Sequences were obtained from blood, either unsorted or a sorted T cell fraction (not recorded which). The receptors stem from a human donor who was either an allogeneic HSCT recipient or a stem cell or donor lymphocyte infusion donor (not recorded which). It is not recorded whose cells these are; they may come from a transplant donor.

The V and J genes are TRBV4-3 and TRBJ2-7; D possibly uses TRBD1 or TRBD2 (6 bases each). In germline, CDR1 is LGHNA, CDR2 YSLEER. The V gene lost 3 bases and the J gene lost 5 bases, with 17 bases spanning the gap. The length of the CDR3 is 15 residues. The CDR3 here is CASSQEGEQVHEQYF. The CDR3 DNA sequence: TGCGCCAGCAGCCAGGAGGGGGAGCAGGTCCACGAGCAGTACTTC.

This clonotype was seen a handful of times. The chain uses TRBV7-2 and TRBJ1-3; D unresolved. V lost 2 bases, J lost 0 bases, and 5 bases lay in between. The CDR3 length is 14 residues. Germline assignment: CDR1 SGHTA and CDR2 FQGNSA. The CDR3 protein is CASSLLHSGNTIYF. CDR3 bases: TGTGCCAGCAGCTTATTACACTCTGGAAACACCATATATTTT.

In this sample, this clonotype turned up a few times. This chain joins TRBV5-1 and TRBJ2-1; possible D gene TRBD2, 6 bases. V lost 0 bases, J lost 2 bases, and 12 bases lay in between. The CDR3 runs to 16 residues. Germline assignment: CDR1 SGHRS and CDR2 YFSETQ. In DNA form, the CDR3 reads TGCGCCAGCAGCTTGGCCGAACAGCGGGCCTACAATGAGCAGTTCTTC. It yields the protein CASSLAEQRAYNEQFF.

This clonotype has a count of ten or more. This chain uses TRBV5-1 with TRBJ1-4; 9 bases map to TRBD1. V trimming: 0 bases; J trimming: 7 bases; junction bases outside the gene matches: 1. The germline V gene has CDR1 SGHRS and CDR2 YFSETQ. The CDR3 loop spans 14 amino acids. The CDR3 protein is CASSLGQGGEKLFF. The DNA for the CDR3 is TGCGCCAGCAGCTTGGGACAGGGGGGTGAAAAACTGTTTTTT.

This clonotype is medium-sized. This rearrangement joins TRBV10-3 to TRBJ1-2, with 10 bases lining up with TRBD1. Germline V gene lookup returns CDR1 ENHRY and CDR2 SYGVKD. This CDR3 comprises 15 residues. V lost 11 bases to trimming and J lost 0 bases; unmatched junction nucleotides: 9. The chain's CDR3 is CAAEGQGISNYGYTF. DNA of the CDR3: TGTGCCGCTGAGGGACAGGGGATATCTAACTATGGCTACACCTTC.

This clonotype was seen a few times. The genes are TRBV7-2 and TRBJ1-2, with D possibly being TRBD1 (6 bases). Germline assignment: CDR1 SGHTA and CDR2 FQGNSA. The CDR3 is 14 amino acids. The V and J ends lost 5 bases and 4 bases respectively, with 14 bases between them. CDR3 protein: CASSIHRDFYGYTF. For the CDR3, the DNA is TGTGCCAGCAGCATCCACAGGGACTTCTATGGCTACACCTTC.

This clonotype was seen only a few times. The CDR3, as DNA: TGTGCCAGCAGCCACACGACTAGCGGGAGAGGAGAGCAGTACTTC. This gives the protein CASSHTTSGRGEQYF. The chain employs TRBV4-2 and TRBJ2-7, with 12 bases matching TRBD2. Germline V CDR1 and CDR2: LGHNA, YNFKEQ. V shed 3 bases and J 7 bases; nucleotides not matched to a gene: 7. The CDR3 runs to 15 residues.

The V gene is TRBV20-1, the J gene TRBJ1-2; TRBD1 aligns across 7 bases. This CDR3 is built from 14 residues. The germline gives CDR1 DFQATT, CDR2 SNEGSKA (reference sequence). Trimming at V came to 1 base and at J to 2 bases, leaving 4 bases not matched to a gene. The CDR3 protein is CSARVQTGNYGYTF. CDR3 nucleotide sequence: TGCAGTGCTAGAGTTCAGACAGGGAACTATGGCTACACCTTC.

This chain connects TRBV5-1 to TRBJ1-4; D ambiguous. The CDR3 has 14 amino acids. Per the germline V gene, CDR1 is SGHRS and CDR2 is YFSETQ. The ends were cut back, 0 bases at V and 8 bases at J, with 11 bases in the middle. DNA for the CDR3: TGCGCCAGCAGCTTGGAGGGAAAGGAAGAAAAACTGTTTTTT. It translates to CASSLEGKEEKLFF.

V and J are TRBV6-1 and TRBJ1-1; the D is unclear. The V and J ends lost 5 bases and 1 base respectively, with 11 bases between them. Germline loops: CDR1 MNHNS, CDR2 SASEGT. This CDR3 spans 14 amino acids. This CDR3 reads CASSPLLGNTEAFF. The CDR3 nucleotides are TGTGCCAGCAGTCCTCTCCTGGGGAACACTGAAGCTTTCTTT.

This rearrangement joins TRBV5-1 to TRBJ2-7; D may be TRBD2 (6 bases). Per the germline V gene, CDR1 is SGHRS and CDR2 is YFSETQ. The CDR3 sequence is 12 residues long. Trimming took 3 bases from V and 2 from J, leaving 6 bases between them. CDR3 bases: TGCGCCAGCAGCTCGGGGGCCTACGAGCAGTACTTC. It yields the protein CASSSGAYEQYF. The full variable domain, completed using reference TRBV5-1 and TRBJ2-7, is KAGVTQTPRYLIKTRGQQVTLSCSPISGHRSVSWYQQTPGQGLQFLFEYFSETQRNKGNFPGRFSGRQFSNSRSEMNVSTLELGDSALYLCASSSGAYEQYFGPGTRLTVT.

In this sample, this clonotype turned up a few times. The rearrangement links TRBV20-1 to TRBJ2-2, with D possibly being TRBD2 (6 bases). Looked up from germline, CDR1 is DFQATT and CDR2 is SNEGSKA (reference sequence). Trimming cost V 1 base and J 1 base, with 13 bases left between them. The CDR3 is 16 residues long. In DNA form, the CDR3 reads TGCAGTGCTAGAGTGCCCGGACTAAAGAACACCGGGGAGCTGTTTTTT. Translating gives CSARVPGLKNTGELFF.

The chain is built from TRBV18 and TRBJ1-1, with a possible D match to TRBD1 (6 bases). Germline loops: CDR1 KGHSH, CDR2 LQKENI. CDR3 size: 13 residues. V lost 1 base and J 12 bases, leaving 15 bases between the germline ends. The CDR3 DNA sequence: TGTGCCAGCTCACCACTTTTGGCAGGGGAGACTTTCTTT. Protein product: CASSPLLAGETFF.